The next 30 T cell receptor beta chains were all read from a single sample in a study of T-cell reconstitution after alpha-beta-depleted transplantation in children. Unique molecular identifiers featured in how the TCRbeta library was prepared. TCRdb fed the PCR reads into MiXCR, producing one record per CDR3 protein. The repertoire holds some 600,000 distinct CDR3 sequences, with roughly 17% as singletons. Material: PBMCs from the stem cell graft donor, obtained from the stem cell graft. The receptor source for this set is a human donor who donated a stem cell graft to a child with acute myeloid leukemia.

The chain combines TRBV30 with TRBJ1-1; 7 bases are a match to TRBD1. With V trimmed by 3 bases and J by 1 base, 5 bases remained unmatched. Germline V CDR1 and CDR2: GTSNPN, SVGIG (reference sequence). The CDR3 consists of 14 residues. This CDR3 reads CAWSTGAGNTEAFF. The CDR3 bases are TGTGCCTGGAGCACAGGGGCAGGGAACACTGAAGCTTTCTTT.

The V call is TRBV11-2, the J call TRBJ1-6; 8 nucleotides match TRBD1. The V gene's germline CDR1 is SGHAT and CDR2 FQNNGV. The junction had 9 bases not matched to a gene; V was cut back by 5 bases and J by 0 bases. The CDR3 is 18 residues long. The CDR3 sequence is CASSLQGGGHSYNSPLHF. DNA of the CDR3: TGTGCCAGCAGCCTACAGGGGGGAGGACACTCCTATAATTCACCCCTCCACTTT. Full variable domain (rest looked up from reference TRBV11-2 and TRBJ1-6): EAGVAQSPRYKIIEKRQSVAFWCNPISGHATLYWYQQILGQGPKLLIQFQNNGVVDDSQLPKDRFSAERLKGVDSTLKIQPAKLEDSAVYLCASSLQGGGHSYNSPLHFGNGTRLTVT.

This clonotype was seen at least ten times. The CDR3 sequence is CASSHDRPSSYNEQFF. The CDR3 DNA follows: TGTGCCAGCTCACACGACAGGCCGAGCTCCTACAATGAGCAGTTCTTC. The rearrangement links TRBV18 to TRBJ2-1; TRBD1 is a possible D gene (6 bases). V shed 4 bases and J shed 0 bases, with 13 bases lying between them. This CDR3 is 16 amino acids long. Germline values: CDR1 KGHSH, CDR2 LQKENI.

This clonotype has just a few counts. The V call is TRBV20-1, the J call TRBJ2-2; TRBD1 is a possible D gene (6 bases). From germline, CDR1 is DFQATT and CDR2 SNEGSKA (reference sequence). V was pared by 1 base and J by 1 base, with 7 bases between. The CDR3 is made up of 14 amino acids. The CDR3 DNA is TGCAGTGCTAGAGGAGGGGGGAACACCGGGGAGCTGTTTTTT. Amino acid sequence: CSARGGGNTGELFF.

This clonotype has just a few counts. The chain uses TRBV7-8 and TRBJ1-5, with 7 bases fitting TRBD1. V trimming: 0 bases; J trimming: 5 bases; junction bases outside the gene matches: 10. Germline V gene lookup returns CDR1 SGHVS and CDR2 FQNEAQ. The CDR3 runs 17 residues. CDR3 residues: CASSLASWTGRHQPQHF. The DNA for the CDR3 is TGTGCCAGCAGCTTAGCCTCCTGGACAGGTCGACATCAGCCCCAGCATTTT.

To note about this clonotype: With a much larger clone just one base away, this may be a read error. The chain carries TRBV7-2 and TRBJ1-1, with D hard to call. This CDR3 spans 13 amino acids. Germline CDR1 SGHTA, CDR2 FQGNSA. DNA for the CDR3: TGTGCCAGCAGCTTACCAGAAAGGATTGAAGCTTTGTTT. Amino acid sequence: CASSLPERIEALF. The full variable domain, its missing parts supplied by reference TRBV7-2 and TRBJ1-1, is GAGVSQSPSNKVTEKGKDVELRCDPISGHTALYWYRQSLGQGLEFLIYFQGNSAPDKSGLPSDRFSAERTGGSVSTLTIQRTQQEDSAVYLCASSLPERIEALFGQGTRLTVV.

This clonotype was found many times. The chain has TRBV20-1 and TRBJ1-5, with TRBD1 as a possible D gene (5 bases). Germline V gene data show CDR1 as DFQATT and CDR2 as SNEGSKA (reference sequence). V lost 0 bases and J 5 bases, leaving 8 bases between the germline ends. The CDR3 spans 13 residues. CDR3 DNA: TGCAGTGCTAGAGATCAGGGCCATCAGCCCCAGCATTTT. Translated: CSARDQGHQPQHF.

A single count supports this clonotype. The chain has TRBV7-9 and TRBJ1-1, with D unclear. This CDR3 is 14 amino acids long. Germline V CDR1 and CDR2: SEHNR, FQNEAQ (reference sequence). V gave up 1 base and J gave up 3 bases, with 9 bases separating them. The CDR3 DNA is TGTGCCAGCAGCTTAGTCCTAGGGCACACTGAAGCTTTCTTT. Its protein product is CASSLVLGHTEAFF.

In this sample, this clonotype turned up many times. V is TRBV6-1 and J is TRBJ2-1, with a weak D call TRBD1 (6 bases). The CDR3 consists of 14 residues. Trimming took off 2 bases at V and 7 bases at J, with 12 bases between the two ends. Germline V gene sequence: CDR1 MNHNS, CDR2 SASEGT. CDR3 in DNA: TGTGCCAGCAGTGAACCGGGGACAAGGAATGAGCAGTTCTTC. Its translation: CASSEPGTRNEQFF.

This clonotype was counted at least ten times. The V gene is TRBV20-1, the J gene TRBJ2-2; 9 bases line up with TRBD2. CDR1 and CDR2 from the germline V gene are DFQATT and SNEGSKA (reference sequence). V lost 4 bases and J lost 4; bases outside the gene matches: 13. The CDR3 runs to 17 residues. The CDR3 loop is CSATPKAGGTFTGELFF. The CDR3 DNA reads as TGCAGTGCTACCCCAAAGGCGGGGGGGACTTTCACCGGGGAGCTGTTTTTT.

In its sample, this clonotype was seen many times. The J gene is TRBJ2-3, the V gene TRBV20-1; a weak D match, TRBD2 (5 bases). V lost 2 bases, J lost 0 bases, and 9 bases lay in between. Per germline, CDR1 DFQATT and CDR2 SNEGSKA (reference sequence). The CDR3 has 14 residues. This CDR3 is CSARKRLSTDTQYF. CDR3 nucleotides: TGCAGTGCTAGAAAGCGGCTTAGCACAGATACGCAGTATTTT.

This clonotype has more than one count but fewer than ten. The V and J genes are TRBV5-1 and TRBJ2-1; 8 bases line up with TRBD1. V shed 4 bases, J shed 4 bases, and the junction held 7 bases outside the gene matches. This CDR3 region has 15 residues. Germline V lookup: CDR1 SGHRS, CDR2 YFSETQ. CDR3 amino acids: CASSQDRALYNEQFF. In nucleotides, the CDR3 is TGCGCCAGCAGCCAGGACAGGGCTTTGTACAATGAGCAGTTCTTC.

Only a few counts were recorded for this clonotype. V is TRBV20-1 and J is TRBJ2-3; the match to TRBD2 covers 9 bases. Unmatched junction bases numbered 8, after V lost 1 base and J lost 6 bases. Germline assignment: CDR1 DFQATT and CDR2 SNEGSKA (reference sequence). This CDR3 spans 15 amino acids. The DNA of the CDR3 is TGCAGTGCTAGAGGGATAGCGGGGGATCAGGATACGCAGTATTTT. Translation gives CSARGIAGDQDTQYF.

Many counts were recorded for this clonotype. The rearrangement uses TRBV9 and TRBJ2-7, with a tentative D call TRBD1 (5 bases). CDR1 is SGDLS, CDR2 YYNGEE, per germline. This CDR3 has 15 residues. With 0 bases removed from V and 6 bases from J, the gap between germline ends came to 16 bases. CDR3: CASSVDGGRVGEQYF. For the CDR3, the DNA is TGTGCCAGCAGCGTAGACGGCGGCAGGGTCGGCGAGCAGTACTTC.

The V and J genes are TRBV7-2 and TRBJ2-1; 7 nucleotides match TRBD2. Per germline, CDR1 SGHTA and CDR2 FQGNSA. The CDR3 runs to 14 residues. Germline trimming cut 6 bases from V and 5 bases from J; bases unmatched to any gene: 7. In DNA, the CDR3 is TGTGCCAGCAGTACAAGAGGGAGGGACAATGAGCAGTTCTTC. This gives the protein CASSTRGRDNEQFF.

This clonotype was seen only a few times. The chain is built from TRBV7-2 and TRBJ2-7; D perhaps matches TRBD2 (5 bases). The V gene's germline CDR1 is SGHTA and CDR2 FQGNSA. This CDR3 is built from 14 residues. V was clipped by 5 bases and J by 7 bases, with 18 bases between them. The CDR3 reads CASSPLLSTGEQYF. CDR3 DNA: TGTGCCAGCAGCCCCCTCCTTTCCACGGGGGAGCAGTACTTC.

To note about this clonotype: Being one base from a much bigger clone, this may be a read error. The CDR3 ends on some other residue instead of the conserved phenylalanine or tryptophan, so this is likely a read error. The CDR3 DNA sequence: TGTGCCAGCAGCTTGTCCACTAACAATGAGCAGTTCTCC. This sequence encodes CASSLSTNNEQFS. The chain recombines TRBV5-5 with TRBJ2-1; D gene ambiguous. V dropped 1 base and J dropped 5 bases, with 7 bases sitting between them. CDR1 and CDR2 from the germline V gene are SGHKS and YYEKEE (reference sequence). CDR3 length: 13 residues.

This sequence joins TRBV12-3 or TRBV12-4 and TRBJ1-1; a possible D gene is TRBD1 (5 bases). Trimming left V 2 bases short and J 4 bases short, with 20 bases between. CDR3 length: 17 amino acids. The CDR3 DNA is TGTGCCAGCAGTTTACCCCTCGGGGGGGAGGGGACCACTGAAGCTTTCTTT. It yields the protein CASSLPLGGEGTTEAFF.

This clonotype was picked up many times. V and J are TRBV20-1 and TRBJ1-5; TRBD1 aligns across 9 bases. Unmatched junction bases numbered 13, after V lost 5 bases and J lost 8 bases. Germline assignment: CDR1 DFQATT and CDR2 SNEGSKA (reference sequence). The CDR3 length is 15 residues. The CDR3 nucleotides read TGCAGTGCTGGGAAGCTAGGGACAGGGCAGGAGCCCCAGCATTTT. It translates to CSAGKLGTGQEPQHF.

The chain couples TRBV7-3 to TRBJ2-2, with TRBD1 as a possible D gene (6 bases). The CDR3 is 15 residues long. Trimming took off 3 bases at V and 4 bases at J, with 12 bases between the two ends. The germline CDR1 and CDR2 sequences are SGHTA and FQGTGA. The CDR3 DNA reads TGTGCCAGCAGCTTCCCGACAGGATCCACCGGGGAGCTGTTTTTT. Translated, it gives CASSFPTGSTGELFF. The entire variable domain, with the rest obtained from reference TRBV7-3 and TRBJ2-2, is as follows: GAGVSQTPSNKVTEKGKYVELRCDPISGHTALYWYRQSLGQGPEFLIYFQGTGAADDSGLPNDRFFAVRPEGSVSTLKIQRTERGDSAVYLCASSFPTGSTGELFFGEGSRLTVL.

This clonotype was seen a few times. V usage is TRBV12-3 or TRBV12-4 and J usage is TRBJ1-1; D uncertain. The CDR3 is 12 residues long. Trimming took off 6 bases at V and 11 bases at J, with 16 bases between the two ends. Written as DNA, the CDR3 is TGTGCCAGCAGCCAAATCTCCGCTGGGGCTTTCTTT. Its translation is CASSQISAGAFF.

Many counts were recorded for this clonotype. DNA of the CDR3: TGCAGCGTTAATCGTGGTATGAACACTGAAGCTTTCTTT. It codes for CSVNRGMNTEAFF. The chain links TRBV29-1 to TRBJ1-1; D is undetermined. V was shortened by 5 bases and J by 0 bases, with 10 bases between the two germline ends. Looked up from germline, CDR1 is SQVTM and CDR2 is ANQGSEA. CDR3 length: 13 amino acids. Based on the CDR3 plus reference TRBV29-1 and TRBJ1-1, the full variable domain is SAVISQKPSRDICQRGTSLTIQCQVDSQVTMMFWYRQQPGQSLTLIATANQGSEATYESGFVIDKFPISRPNLTFSTLTVSNMSPEDSSIYLCSVNRGMNTEAFFGQGTRLTVV.

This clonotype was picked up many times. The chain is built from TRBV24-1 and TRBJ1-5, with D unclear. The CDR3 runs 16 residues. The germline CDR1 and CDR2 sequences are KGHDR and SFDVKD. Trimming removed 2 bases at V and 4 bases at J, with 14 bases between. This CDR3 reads CATSDSTRSVNQPQHF. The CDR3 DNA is TGTGCCACCAGTGATTCCACGAGGAGCGTAAATCAGCCCCAGCATTTT.

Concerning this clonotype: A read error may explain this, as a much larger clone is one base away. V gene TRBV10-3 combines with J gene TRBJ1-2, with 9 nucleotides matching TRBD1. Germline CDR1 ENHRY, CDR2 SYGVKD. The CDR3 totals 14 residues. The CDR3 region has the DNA TGTACCATCACTTCGGACAGGGGACACTATGGCTACACCTTC. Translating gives CTITSDRGHYGYTF.

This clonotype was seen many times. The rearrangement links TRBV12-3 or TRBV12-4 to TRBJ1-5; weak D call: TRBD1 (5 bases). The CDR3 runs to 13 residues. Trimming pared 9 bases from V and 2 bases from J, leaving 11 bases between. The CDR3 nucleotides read TGTGCCAGTCGACGGGGGGGCAATCAGCCCCAGCATTTT. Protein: CASRRGGNQPQHF.

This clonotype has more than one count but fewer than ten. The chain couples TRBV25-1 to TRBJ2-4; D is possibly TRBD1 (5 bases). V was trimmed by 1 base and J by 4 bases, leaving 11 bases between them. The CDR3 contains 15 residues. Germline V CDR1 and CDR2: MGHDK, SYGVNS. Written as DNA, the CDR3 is TGTGCCAGCAGTGAATTTGTAGGGGTAAAAAACATTCAGTACTTC. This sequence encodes CASSEFVGVKNIQYF. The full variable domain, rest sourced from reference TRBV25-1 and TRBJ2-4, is EADIYQTPRYLVIGTGKKITLECSQTMGHDKMYWYQQDPGMELHLIHYSYGVNSTEKGDLSSESTVSRIRTEHFPLTLESARPSHTSQYLCASSEFVGVKNIQYFGAGTRLSVL.

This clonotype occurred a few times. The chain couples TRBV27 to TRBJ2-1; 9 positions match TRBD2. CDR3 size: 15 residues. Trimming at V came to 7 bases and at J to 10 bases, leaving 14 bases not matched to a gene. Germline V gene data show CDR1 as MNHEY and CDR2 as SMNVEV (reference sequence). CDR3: CASKVGQTGTSEQFF. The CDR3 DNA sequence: TGTGCCAGCAAAGTAGGACAGACCGGGACTAGCGAGCAGTTCTTC.

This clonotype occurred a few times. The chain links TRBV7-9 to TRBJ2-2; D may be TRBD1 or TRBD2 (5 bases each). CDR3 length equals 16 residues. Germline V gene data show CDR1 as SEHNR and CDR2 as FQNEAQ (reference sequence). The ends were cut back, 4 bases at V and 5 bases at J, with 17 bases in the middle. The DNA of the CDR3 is TGTGCCAGCAGCTCCACCCGGGACCCCCGGACCGGGGAGCTGTTTTTT. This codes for CASSSTRDPRTGELFF.

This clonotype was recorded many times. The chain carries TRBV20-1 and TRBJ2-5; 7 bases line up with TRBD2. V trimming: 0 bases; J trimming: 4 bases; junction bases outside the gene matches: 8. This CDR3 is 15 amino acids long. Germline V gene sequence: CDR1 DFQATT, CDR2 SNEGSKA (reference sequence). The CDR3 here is CSARDQRGHGETQYF. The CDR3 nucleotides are TGCAGTGCTAGAGATCAGCGGGGCCATGGAGAGACCCAGTACTTC.

CDR3 coding DNA: TGCAGTGCTAGAGAAACAGTAATAAGGAACACTGAAGCTTTCTTT. Translated: CSARETVIRNTEAFF. The chain employs TRBV20-1 and TRBJ1-1; D gene unclear. This CDR3 has 15 residues. Trimming took off 0 bases at V and 1 base at J, with 12 bases between the two ends. Germline lookup yields CDR1 DFQATT and CDR2 SNEGSKA (reference sequence).